This T cell receptor beta chain was identified in a study of blood T cell repertoires in COVID-19. For this clone: The identical CDR3 is also encoded by other nucleotide sequences in the sample.

Per the germline V gene, CDR1 is KGHDR and CDR2 is SFDVKD. The CDR3 has 16 residues. Germline trimming cut 4 bases from V and 2 bases from J; bases unmatched to any gene: 6. Using immunoSEQ multiplex PCR, the repertoire was profiled, and TCRdb retains in-frame clones only, with some absent. The data hold around 200,000 clones, with approximately 87% observed a single time. J is TRBJ2-3 and V is TRBV24-1; 9 positions match TRBD1. The sample comprised peripheral blood. The TCR sequence derives from a man aged 18-30 years with active or convalescent COVID-19. Written as DNA, the CDR3 is TGTGCCACCAGTGACCTAGGGACAGGGTCCACAGATACGCAGTATTTT. Translation: CATSDLGTGSTDTQYF.